Listed below are T cell receptor beta chains from one sample, sequenced in a study of T cells in localized non-small cell lung cancer. Clones were sequenced by immunoSEQ multiplex PCR, and TCRdb holds only the in-frame ones, with some missing. The table lists about 61,000 clones, approximately 90% of them singletons. The sample in question was peripheral blood, obtained before any cancer treatment. Source of these receptors: a man aged 35 to 69 with stage I squamous cell lung carcinoma. CDR3s leave out the opening cysteine and the closing phenylalanine or tryptophan.

J gene | V gene | CDR3 protein
TRBJ2-4 | TRBV6-1 | ASSEVRASAKNIQY
TRBJ2-1 | TRBV9 | ASSTLTDRSMGGNEQF
TRBJ2-2 | TRBV7-2 | ASSLDAVRRRELF
TRBJ2-5 | TRBV7-6 | ASSLTETQY
TRBJ2-3 | TRBV7-8 | ASSPEVLGPDTQY
TRBJ2-5 | TRBV5-1 | ASSTGAGTSLETQY
TRBJ1-1 | TRBV6-1 | ASSARTGASNTEAF
TRBJ2-1 | TRBV2 | ASSPGEVSLNEQF
TRBJ2-3 | TRBV18 | ASSPSRYTDTQY
TRBJ2-2 | TRBV5-6 | ASRYTANTGELF
TRBJ2-7 | TRBV11-2 | ASSSTSNREIREQY
TRBJ1-2 | TRBV9 | ASRWGQGGYGYT
TRBJ1-3 | TRBV11-2 | ASSLKIDRTDTIY
TRBJ2-5 | TRBV6-1 | ASSVSGMEETQY
TRBJ2-3 | TRBV5-1 | ASSPGTTADTQY
TRBJ2-5 | TRBV7-2 | ASSLRGPEETQY
TRBJ2-5 | TRBV12-5 | ASGRGGGMETQY
TRBJ2-3 | TRBV25-1 | ASSEYDGRDTQY
TRBJ2-7 | TRBV27 | ASSGLSRASYEQY
TRBJ1-5 | TRBV5-1 | ASSTGTGIFEPQH
TRBJ2-5 | TRBV6-5 | ASRRGGETQY
TRBJ2-1 | TRBV20-1 | SATDTKQQF
TRBJ2-5 | TRBV9 | ASSVEGQAETQY
TRBJ2-2 | TRBV10-3 | AISELDTGELF
TRBJ2-2 | TRBV19 | ASSGTSGSANTGELF
TRBJ2-1 | TRBV6-1 | ASSRTSASYNEQF
TRBJ1-1 | TRBV29-1 | SVERGGEAF
TRBJ1-2 | TRBV12-5 | ASSSTGYGYT
TRBJ1-4 | TRBV11-2 | ASSLGQGPPNEKLF
TRBJ2-7 | TRBV19 | ASSIHTQADYEQY